This T cell receptor (beta chain) was identified during a study of shared clonotypes between healthy human individuals. Turning to the study itself: Per-donor plates numbered three CD4 naive, three CD4 memory, two CD8 naive and one CD8 memory.

A note on this clone: The antigen is undetermined. The same CDR3 also results from other DNA sequences found in this sample.

Every subset had its genomic DNA shared out evenly among several immunoSEQ plates. TCRdb keeps only in-frame clones here, not all; method: immunoSEQ multiplex PCR. The sample yields about 2.1 million clones, 85% to 95% seen once. From germline, CDR1 is MDHEN and CDR2 SYDVKM. Trimming cost V 5 bases and J 4 bases, with 5 bases left between them. The CDR3 totals 11 residues. Study outcomes and limitations: It was observed that about 5% of naive CD4 clonotypes were shared across a handful of donors.

Terminally differentiated effector memory CD45RA+ cells were excluded from the naive CD8 cells, which were CD45RO-negative and positively selected for CCR7. Input material: naive CD8+ T cells from PBMCs. The source is a man aged 18 to 35 in good health. Some clones in this sample may be carry-over from other donors' samples. The gene calls are TRBV28 and TRBJ1-2; D is ambiguous. Written as DNA, the CDR3 is TGTGCCAGCAGTCCAAGCTATGGCTACACCTTC. This codes for CASSPSYGYTF.